The source of this T cell receptor beta chain is a study of T cell repertoires in cytomegalovirus infection. Study findings and constraints: Clonotypes of TCR beta that were HLA-C-restricted and CMV-specific dominated the ex vivo response.

MiXCR, run by TCRdb on the reads, gives a single entry per CDR3 protein. This sample yields about 890,000 distinct CDR3 sequences, of which roughly a third are seen a single time; roughly an eighth belongs to the top ten. There are a few counts of this clonotype. What it binds is not known. The CDR3 consists of 12 residues. V was pared by 8 bases and J by 6 bases, with 14 bases between. The sequenced sample was cultured CD8+ T cells from PBMCs, obtained from culture after CMV antigen stimulation. The genes are TRBV12-3 or TRBV12-4 and TRBJ2-7, with D unclear. The receptor comes from a human donor in good health (CMV status not recorded). Some clones in this sample may be carry-over from other donors' samples. The CDR3 bases are TGTGCCAGCGGTTCTGAGGTCAGCGAGCAGTACTTC. Its translation: CASGSEVSEQYF.